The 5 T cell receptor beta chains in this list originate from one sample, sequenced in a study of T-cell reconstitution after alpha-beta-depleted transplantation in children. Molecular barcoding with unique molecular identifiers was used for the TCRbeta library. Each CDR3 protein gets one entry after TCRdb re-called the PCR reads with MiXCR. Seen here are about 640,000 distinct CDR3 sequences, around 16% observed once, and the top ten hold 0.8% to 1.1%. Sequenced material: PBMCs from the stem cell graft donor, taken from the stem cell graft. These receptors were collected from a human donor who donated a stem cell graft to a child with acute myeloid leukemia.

The CDR3 sequence is CASSWGGSPTQYF. The DNA of the CDR3 is TGTGCCAGCAGCTGGGGAGGGAGCCCTACCCAGTACTTC. The rearrangement joins TRBV7-2 to TRBJ2-5; the match to TRBD2 covers 7 bases. The length of the CDR3 is 13 residues. V lost 4 bases to trimming and J lost 8 bases; unmatched junction nucleotides: 7. Per germline, CDR1 SGHTA and CDR2 FQGNSA. Based on the CDR3 plus reference TRBV7-2 and TRBJ2-5, the full variable domain is GAGVSQSPSNKVTEKGKDVELRCDPISGHTALYWYRQSLGQGLEFLIYFQGNSAPDKSGLPSDRFSAERTGGSVSTLTIQRTQQEDSAVYLCASSWGGSPTQYFGPGTRLLVL.

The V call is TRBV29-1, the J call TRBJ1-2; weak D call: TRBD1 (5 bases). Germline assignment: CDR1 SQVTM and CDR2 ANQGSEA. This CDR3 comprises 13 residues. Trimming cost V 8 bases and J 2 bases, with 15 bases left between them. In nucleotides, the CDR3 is TGCAGCTCGACCGGGACGGGGAACTATGGCTACACCTTC. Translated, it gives CSSTGTGNYGYTF.

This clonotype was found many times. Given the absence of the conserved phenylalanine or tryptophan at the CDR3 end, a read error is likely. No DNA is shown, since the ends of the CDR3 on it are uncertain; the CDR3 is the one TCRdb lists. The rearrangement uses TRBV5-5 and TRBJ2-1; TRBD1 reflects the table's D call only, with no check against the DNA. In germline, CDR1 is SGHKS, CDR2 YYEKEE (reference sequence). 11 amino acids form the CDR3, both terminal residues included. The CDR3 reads CASSYGQFWGI.

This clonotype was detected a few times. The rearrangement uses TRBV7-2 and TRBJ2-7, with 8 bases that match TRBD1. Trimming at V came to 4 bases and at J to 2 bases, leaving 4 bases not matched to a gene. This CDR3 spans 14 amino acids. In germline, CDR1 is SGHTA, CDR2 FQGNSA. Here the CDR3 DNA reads TGTGCCAGCAGCTCGACAGGGGAAGCCTACGAGCAGTACTTC. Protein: CASSSTGEAYEQYF. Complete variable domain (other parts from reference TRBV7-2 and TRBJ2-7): GAGVSQSPSNKVTEKGKDVELRCDPISGHTALYWYRQSLGQGLEFLIYFQGNSAPDKSGLPSDRFSAERTGGSVSTLTIQRTQQEDSAVYLCASSSTGEAYEQYFGPGTRLTVT.

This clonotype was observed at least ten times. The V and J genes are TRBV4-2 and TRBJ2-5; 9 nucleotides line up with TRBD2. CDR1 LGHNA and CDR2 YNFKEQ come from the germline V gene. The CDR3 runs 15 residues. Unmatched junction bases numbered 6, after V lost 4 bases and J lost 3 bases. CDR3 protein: CASSRISGGEETQYF. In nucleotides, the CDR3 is TGTGCCAGCAGCCGTATTAGCGGGGGTGAAGAGACCCAGTACTTC.